The 25 T cell receptor beta chains below all came from one sample that was sequenced in a study of blood T cell repertoires in COVID-19. Produced via immunoSEQ multiplex PCR; TCRdb's table is partial and in-frame only. Altogether 300,000 to 500,000 clones are present, approximately 90% being singletons, with the ten largest covering around 0.91%. Input material: PBMCs or T cells enriched from blood (not recorded which). The receptors were gathered from a woman in her 30s with acute COVID-19.

The chain recombines TRBV9 with TRBJ2-1; D call uncertain. Trimming removed 0 bases at V and 0 bases at J, with 10 bases between. The germline V gene encodes CDR1 SGDLS and CDR2 YYNGEE. There are 16 residues in the CDR3. The CDR3 DNA sequence: TGTGCCAGCAGCGTAGCGTCTCTGAGCTCCTACAATGAGCAGTTCTTC. Protein product: CASSVASLSSYNEQFF. The variable domain in full, completed from reference TRBV9 and TRBJ2-1, reads DSGVTQTPKHLITATGQRVTLRCSPRSGDLSVYWYQQSLDQGLQFLIQYYNGEERAKGNILERFSAQQFPDLHSELNLSSLELGDSALYFCASSVASLSSYNEQFFGPGTRLTVL.

The CDR3 is CASSTTENYGYTF. The CDR3 DNA follows: TGTGCCAGCAGTACCACAGAGAACTATGGCTACACCTTC. This rearrangement joins TRBV28 to TRBJ1-2; D is undetermined. CDR1 MDHEN and CDR2 SYDVKM come from the germline V gene. Trimming took 5 bases from V and 2 from J, leaving 9 bases between them. This CDR3 has 13 residues.

This clone appeared once. The genes are TRBV10-3 and TRBJ2-7, with a weak D call TRBD2 (6 bases). V was trimmed by 0 bases and J by 11 bases, leaving 14 bases between them. Germline assignment: CDR1 ENHRY and CDR2 SYGVKD. The CDR3 extends over 13 amino acids. CDR3: CAISESTGGNKYF. CDR3 nucleotide sequence: TGTGCCATCAGTGAGTCGACCGGAGGGAATAAGTACTTC.

In this sample, this clone turned up a few times. V usage is TRBV7-3 and J usage is TRBJ2-3; D perhaps matches TRBD2 (7 bases). This CDR3 comprises 16 residues. Trimming stripped 4 bases from V and 3 bases from J, with 17 bases between. Per germline, CDR1 SGHTA and CDR2 FQGTGA. The CDR3 region has the DNA TGTGCCAGCAGCTCGGGCGGGGGCTACAGTACAGATACGCAGTATTTT. It encodes CASSSGGGYSTDTQYF.

The chain has TRBV9 and TRBJ2-1; 11 nucleotides agree with TRBD2. The trim removed 2 bases at V and 4 bases at J, leaving 2 bases unmatched. The CDR3 is 15 amino acids. CDR1 and CDR2 (germline): SGDLS, YYNGEE. The CDR3 loop reads CASSVSGGEYNEQFF. The CDR3 nucleotides are TGTGCCAGCAGCGTTAGCGGGGGGGAGTACAATGAGCAGTTCTTC.

A single count supports this clone. This chain uses TRBV2 with TRBJ1-6, with D possibly matching TRBD1 (5 bases). CDR1 is SNHLY and CDR2 is FYNNEI in the germline V gene. Trimming left V 2 bases short and J 0 bases short, with 8 bases between. The CDR3 is 16 amino acids. CDR3 sequence reads: CASSETQGSYNSPLHF. For the CDR3, the DNA is TGTGCCAGCAGTGAAACTCAGGGCTCCTATAATTCACCCCTCCACTTT.

The chain couples TRBV5-1 to TRBJ1-6; maybe TRBD1 (5 bases). Germline V gene data show CDR1 as SGHRS and CDR2 as YFSETQ. Trimming took 0 bases from V and 9 from J, leaving 13 bases between them. This CDR3 is built from 15 residues. The CDR3 loop is CASSLVSGNGSPLHF. The CDR3 bases are TGCGCCAGCAGCTTGGTGTCAGGGAATGGTTCACCCCTCCACTTT.

V usage is TRBV27 and J usage is TRBJ2-1, with 8 positions matching TRBD2. This CDR3 region has 14 residues. V shed 6 bases and J 9 bases; nucleotides not matched to a gene: 10. Germline lookup yields CDR1 MNHEY and CDR2 SMNVEV (reference sequence). The CDR3: CASSPVTSGGEQFF. The CDR3, as DNA: TGTGCCAGCAGCCCTGTAACTAGCGGAGGTGAGCAGTTCTTC.

The CDR3 DNA follows: TGTGCCAGCAGTTACTCTAGGGACAAGTATACGGACTACACCTTC. It yields the protein CASSYSRDKYTDYTF. This rearrangement joins TRBV6-5 to TRBJ1-2, with D maybe TRBD1 (6 bases). V was cut by 0 bases and J by 10 bases, with 18 bases left in between. Germline-derived CDR1 and CDR2 are MNHEY and SVGAGI. The CDR3 consists of 15 residues.

V and J are TRBV30 and TRBJ1-2; 8 nucleotides agree with TRBD1. The CDR3 loop spans 14 amino acids. Unmatched junction bases numbered 9, after V lost 1 base and J lost 8 bases. Germline CDR1 and CDR2: GTSNPN and SVGIG (reference sequence). CDR3: CAWSDGDRPKGYTF. The CDR3 DNA follows: TGTGCCTGGAGTGACGGGGACAGGCCGAAGGGCTACACCTTC.

The rearrangement joins TRBV3-1 (or the pseudogene TRBV3-2) to TRBJ2-7; D is unclear. Between the trimmed V and J ends, which lost 1 base and 3 bases, there was a span of 13 bases. CDR1 and CDR2 (germline): LGHDT, YNNKEL (reference sequence). The CDR3 length is 15 residues. The DNA for the CDR3 is TGTGCCAGCAGCCAAGGGAGCCCCCGCGGCTACGAGCAGTACTTC. Translation gives CASSQGSPRGYEQYF.

The rearrangement links TRBV10-3 to TRBJ1-5; D remains ambiguous. The V end was cut by 3 bases, the J end by 7 bases, with 7 bases between. The CDR3 has 12 residues. From germline, CDR1 is ENHRY and CDR2 SYGVKD. The CDR3 is CAISDSGQPQHF. In DNA form, the CDR3 reads TGTGCCATCAGTGATTCGGGGCAGCCCCAGCATTTT.

This sequence joins TRBV2 and TRBJ2-2; possibly TRBD2 for D (5 bases). CDR1 and CDR2 (germline): SNHLY, FYNNEI. Deletions cut 6 bases from V and 0 bases from J, with 8 bases between. The length of the CDR3 is 14 residues. The CDR3 loop is CASRQLANTGELFF. As DNA, the CDR3 is TGTGCCAGCAGGCAACTAGCGAACACCGGGGAGCTGTTTTTT.

V and J are TRBV4-3 and TRBJ1-2; 10 positions agree with TRBD1. Germline V gives CDR1 LGHNA, CDR2 YSLEER. V was pared by 4 bases and J by 6 bases, with 5 bases of the junction left unmatched. CDR3 length: 14 residues. CDR3: CASSRGTGENGYTF. CDR3 nucleotide sequence: TGCGCCAGCAGCCGGGGGACAGGGGAAAATGGCTACACCTTC.

The genes are TRBV7-3 and TRBJ2-7, with D perhaps TRBD1 (5 bases). The germline V gene encodes CDR1 SGHTA and CDR2 FQGTGA. The CDR3 length is 14 residues. The V end was cut by 5 bases, the J end by 2 bases, with 13 bases between. The CDR3 DNA follows: TGTGCCAGCAGCCCCAGACAGTCTACCTACGAGCAGTACTTC. Translation gives CASSPRQSTYEQYF. Complete variable domain (other parts from reference TRBV7-3 and TRBJ2-7): GAGVSQTPSNKVTEKGKYVELRCDPISGHTALYWYRQSLGQGPEFLIYFQGTGAADDSGLPNDRFFAVRPEGSVSTLKIQRTERGDSAVYLCASSPRQSTYEQYFGPGTRLTVT.

This clone has just a few counts. The rearrangement uses TRBV12-2 and TRBJ1-1; TRBD1, as called in the table, went unchecked against the DNA. TRBV12-2 is labeled a pseudogene. The CDR3 spans 13 residues. Here the CDR3 reads CASRQDRTTEAFF. The CDR3, as DNA: TGTGCAAGTCGCCAGGACAGGACCACTGAAGCTTTCTTT.

The chain has TRBV7-8 and TRBJ1-4, with D possibly matching TRBD1 (6 bases). The CDR3 contains 14 residues. The V gene lost 8 bases and the J gene lost 10 bases, with 20 bases spanning the gap. CDR1 is SGHVS, CDR2 FQNEAQ, per germline. CDR3 nucleotide sequence: TGTGCCAGCGCTGGGCGGGGGGCAGGCGGAAAACTGTTTTTT. This encodes CASAGRGAGGKLFF.

Concerning this clone itself: The identical CDR3 is also encoded by other nucleotide sequences in the sample. V gene TRBV15 combines with J gene TRBJ2-1; D possibly corresponds to TRBD1 (6 bases). The CDR3 is made up of 14 amino acids. CDR1 and CDR2 from the germline V gene are LNHNV and YYDKDF (reference sequence). Trimming cost V 9 bases and J 0 bases, with 12 bases left between them. The CDR3 DNA reads TGTGCCACTACCCCAGGGGCCTCCTACAATGAGCAGTTCTTC. Amino acids: CATTPGASYNEQFF.

The chain uses TRBV6-5 and TRBJ1-3; D might be TRBD1 (5 bases). This CDR3 has 15 amino acids. With 2 bases removed from V and 2 bases from J, the gap between germline ends came to 10 bases. Germline V gene data show CDR1 as MNHEY and CDR2 as SVGAGI. CDR3 bases: TGTGCCAGCAGTTACGCGGCAGGGACTGGAAACACCATATATTTT. It specifies CASSYAAGTGNTIYF.

For the CDR3, the DNA is TGTGCCAGCAGTGAACAGGGGATCCTATCCTATGGCTACACCTTC. It translates to CASSEQGILSYGYTF. The chain employs TRBV2 and TRBJ1-2; maybe TRBD1 (6 bases). Trimming left V 2 bases short and J 4 bases short, with 14 bases between. Germline lookup yields CDR1 SNHLY and CDR2 FYNNEI. The CDR3 has 15 residues.

This clone was detected only once. This chain connects TRBV6-5 to TRBJ1-2; 8 bases map to TRBD1. Germline lookup yields CDR1 MNHEY and CDR2 SVGAGI. With V trimmed by 5 bases and J by 5 bases, 10 bases remained unmatched. The CDR3 consists of 15 residues. CDR3 in DNA: TGTGCCAGCAGTCCCCCCCGACAGGGGCGGTATGGCTACACCTTC. Residues: CASSPPRQGRYGYTF.

The chain has TRBV19 and TRBJ2-3; 9 bases map to TRBD1. The CDR3 spans 15 residues. After removal of 9 bases from V and 2 bases from J, the junction contained 9 bases not matched to a gene. Germline CDR1 is LNHDA and CDR2 is SQIVND (reference sequence). DNA of the CDR3: TGTGCCAGCACAGGGGGCGCGAGGGACACAGATACGCAGTATTTT. Protein: CASTGGARDTDTQYF.

This clone has just a few counts. This chain connects TRBV4-3 to TRBJ2-1; 8 positions match TRBD2. This CDR3 contains 13 residues. Losses at the gene ends were 4 bases for V and 6 bases for J; bases not matched to a gene: 2. From germline, CDR1 is LGHNA and CDR2 YSLEER. CDR3 nucleotide sequence: TGCGCCAGCAGCCCCGCGGGGGGCAATGAGCAGTTCTTC. Its translation: CASSPAGGNEQFF.

The rearrangement joins TRBV5-1 to TRBJ1-1, with D perhaps matching TRBD1 (6 bases). V dropped 4 bases and J dropped 0 bases, with 19 bases sitting between them. The CDR3 totals 17 residues. CDR1 and CDR2 (germline): SGHRS, YFSETQ. CDR3 nucleotides: TGCGCCAGCAGCGCTCTCTACACCGGGACATTGAACACTGAAGCTTTCTTT. This gives the protein CASSALYTGTLNTEAFF.

This chain joins TRBV7-9 and TRBJ2-2; TRBD1 agrees at 7 bases. This CDR3 comprises 15 residues. From germline, CDR1 is SEHNR and CDR2 FQNEAQ (reference sequence). V was pared by 4 bases and J by 6 bases, with 8 bases of the junction left unmatched. The CDR3 spells CASSSTDRSAGELFF. For the CDR3, the DNA is TGTGCCAGCAGCTCGACGGACAGGTCGGCCGGGGAGCTGTTTTTT.